This TCR beta chain was identified in a study of cytomegalovirus exposure and HLA in healthy donors (TCRdb year 2017). Some background on the complete study: According to an earlier analysis of 550 to 750 of the donors, about 179 million T cells yielded roughly 110 million unique TCR beta sequences and 276 Gb of sequence data. Because of strong linkage in the cohort, 4 to 6 DR-DQ haplotypes were treated as single units for association and clustering. An earlier analysis of around 580 of the donors used high-throughput TCR beta sequencing to judge whether each TCR beta V gene segment behaved as functional or pseudogenic. All discovery cohort repertoires had been generated using a single sequencing platform. Besides the first cohort of approximately 710 subjects, a separate validation cohort made up of about 120 different subjects was used. The study combined high-throughput TCR immunosequencing, statistical association of individual TCRs with disease status, and machine learning to predict cytomegalovirus infection status. In a later analysis, previously published TCR beta repertoires from about 640 donors were re-analyzed and high-resolution HLA genotyping was added so that TCR occurrence patterns could be studied. The study profiled the T cell repertoires of hundreds of subjects by immunosequencing and related them to cytomegalovirus serostatus. Across some 400 genotyped donors of the cohort, an average of roughly 250,000 unique TCR beta nucleotide sequences per donor were sequenced, and roughly a sixth of those sequences were non-productive. A later genetic analysis used genome-wide SNP genotypes for about 65% of the 666 donors, treating that subset as a discovery cohort. The number of typed donors differed by locus: about 620-640 for A, B, C, DRB1 and DQB1; 500 to 550 for DQA1; 606 for DPA1; and about 450 for DPB1. Donor age, sex, ethnicity and CMV serostatus were collected together with the repertoire data. The study was designed to test whether signatures of past pathogen exposure could be identified by cataloging public T cell receptors. An early release that covered several hundred HLA-typed donors contained about 300 gigabases of sequencing data and 70 million to 100 million unique TCR sequences. Of the roughly 400 genotyped donors, around 81% fell in the genetic ancestry cluster associated with self-reported Caucasian donors. The later analysis used no new phenotypic data to find candidate immune exposures, relying instead on TCR beta sequences and their occurrence across donors. HLA typing included class I and class II loci at four-digit resolution.

The research as a whole found: In an earlier analysis of 587 of the donors, most TCR beta V segments appeared in productive rearrangements about 87% or about 30% of the time, broadly matching IMGT annotations. Because the 87-base-pair reads could not distinguish some IMGT-functional V segments, including TRBV6-2 and TRBV6-3, those segments were excluded. In a later analysis, most CMV-associated TCR beta chains were found to appear HLA-restricted, with HLA associations seemingly driven largely by CMV exposure. A further reported finding was that TCR beta sequences accurately predicted the HLA-A and HLA-B alleles for most subjects in the first cohort. A later genetic analysis associated a missense DCLRE1C variant with V-gene and J-gene trimming of TCR beta chains, and an independent cohort replicated the association. When HLA alleles, especially DR and DQ, strongly co-occurred, attributing TCR associations to individual alleles was difficult. Immune exposure information for the cohort was limited to CMV serostatus. Correlated functional status among segregating V segments might reflect linkage disequilibrium, but an unknown experimental factor could not be ruled out. In both the original and validation cohorts, the classifier was reported to diagnose cytomegalovirus status with high specificity and sensitivity. A later genetic analysis reported fewer N-insertions in productive TCRs among donors in an Asian-associated ancestry cluster than the roughly 690-donor mean. Because HLA typing was missing for some donors at each locus, association tests included only the typed subset. It was suggested by the authors that the approach could potentially be generalized to other disease states and immunological phenotypes. Only TCR beta chains were sequenced in this cohort, and the absence of alpha or paired-chain data limited detectable features. A later analysis found that TCR association rates varied across HLA loci, with DRB1 alleles showing the most associated TCRs and HLA-C alleles the fewest. A later analysis found that HLA-associated TCR beta chains were more clonally expanded and had lower generation probabilities than equally common non-associated chains. The study listed 170 or so TCR beta chains as associated with cytomegalovirus. The earlier analysis of nearly 600 of the donors excluded seventeen rarely observed V segments, including chromosome 9 orphons, because counts were too low. Most TCR sequences were observed very rarely across donors, whereas some public TCRs were present in many individuals. In vitro tests confirmed that a few of the cytomegalovirus-associated TCR beta chains recognize cytomegalovirus antigens. A group of highly shared sequence variants was considered likely to be a technical artifact of the sequencing pipeline. Roughly uniform sequencing depth across donors was assumed in presence/absence analyses, although this assumption may not hold. According to a later analysis, parvovirus B19, influenza, CMV and Epstein-Barr virus appeared linked to several top co-occurrence clusters. A later analysis associated 16,951 TCR beta sequences with specific HLA alleles at a false discovery rate of 0.05.

The cohort was made up of hundreds of healthy bone marrow donors. At the time of sampling, every cohort member was nominally healthy, though immune exposures that went unrecorded were likely present. The donor was CMV seronegative and belonged to the group of 380 or so seronegative cohort members. Each donor provided a peripheral blood sample, and peripheral blood mononuclear cells were used for TCR beta sequencing. The Qiagen DNeasy Blood Extraction Kit was used to extract genomic DNA from the blood cell samples. CDR3 length: 15 amino acids, cysteine to phenylalanine. Kept here is only the CDR3 DNA, which spans 45 bases and is read in frame from base 1. The CDR1 and CDR2 encoded by the germline V gene (reference sequence) are LNHNV and YYDKDF. V and J lose 1 base and 5 bases, and a span of 11 bases separates them. A word on this clone: Its binding antigen is unknown. Per-base quality was not reported, and no clone a single base away is much larger than it.

Libraries were made using the immunoSEQ multiplex PCR assay. For the multiplex PCR, a mixture combining 60 forward primers for TCR Vbeta segments and 13 reverse primers for TCR Jbeta segments was used. Amplification of the CDR3 region of rearranged TCR beta genes was performed with a multiplex PCR assay on genomic DNA. On the Illumina HiSeq System, the amplified TCR beta libraries were sequenced as 87-base-pair reads. Under the source paper's analysis protocol: A later analysis tallied 75 million to 85 million unique TCR beta chains across the approximately 670 repertoires, and some 10 million of those chains were shared by two or more donors. Raw reads were error-corrected and collapsed into unique sequences by a nearest-neighbor algorithm in which closely related sequences were merged to remove PCR and sequencing errors. Alignment of CDR3 sequences to IMGT reference sequences was used to assign V, D and J gene segments. Each retained sequence needed at least a six-nucleotide match to both a V gene segment and a J gene segment. Rearrangements were classified as productive when the CDR3 lacked stop codons and remained in frame with V and J, and all other rearrangements were classified as non-productive. CDR3 was defined according to IMGT convention as the region running from the second conserved V-encoded cysteine to the conserved J-encoded phenylalanine. The earlier analysis of 587 of the donors excluded any sequence lacking an unambiguous match to a single V gene segment. In an earlier analysis of several hundred of the donors, V segments were called functional above 56.7% productive rearrangements and were called segregating when the between-donor standard deviation exceeded 5%. A statistical classification framework was built for diagnosing cytomegalovirus status from the catalog of TCR beta chain sequences. A later analysis assigned V and J genes by comparing TCR nucleotide sequences with IMGT/GENE-DB human TR gene sequences. A later analysis assigned CDR3 sequences and most-parsimonious VDJ recombination scenarios with the TCRdist pipeline. In a later analysis, each TCR beta chain was defined by its CDR3 amino acid sequence together with its V-gene family, and reads without a unique V-gene family were excluded. A later analysis removed 450 to 600 highly shared, low-generation-probability nucleotide sequences to deal with suspected cross-contamination and a sequencing artifact. In a later analysis, a clonal expansion index was calculated for each public chain from normalized within-repertoire ranks of inferred template counts. In a later analysis, generation probabilities were computed using a VDJ recombination model fitted to out-of-frame rearrangements, and the results were checked against IGoR. In a later analysis, TCR-TCR, TCR-HLA and TCR-CMV co-occurrence was scored with hypergeometric tests, and a repertoire-size bias correction was applied to TCR pairs. In a later analysis, false discovery rates were estimated by permuting HLA or CMV assignments 20 times. In a later analysis, co-occurring TCRs were grouped using DBSCAN, and TCRdist sequence similarity was added for clustering within HLA-allele-positive subsets. Repertoires with fewer than 30,000 or more than 120,000 public chains, plus five repertoires with anomalous nucleotide sharing, were excluded from co-occurrence clustering. Drawn from immuneACCESS, this table holds only the in-frame rearrangements with V and J called that TCRdb kept. Clones are partly lost; checked studies trace under half to an unresolved V gene and leave the rest unexplained. That table is the source of V, J and clone size, and D and trimming were worked out from the DNA. Within this sample are 110,000 to 150,000 clones, with roughly 77% of them counted one time only. The ten largest clonotypes hold about 2.2% of the sample.

The sequence derives from a man younger than 45 in good health and CMV-seronegative. In this chain, TRBV15 is recombined with TRBJ1-4, with the D gene uncertain. Material: PBMCs. The CDR3 in this case is CATSRVVDLNEKLFF. The DNA sequence is TGTGCCACCAGCAGAGTGGTGGACTTAAATGAAAAACTGTTTTTT.